Following are 24 T cell receptor beta chains from one sample sequenced in a study. Treg sorting used a CD4+CD25+CD127-/low gate. MiXCR, applied by TCRdb to the 5' RACE reads, yields one record per CDR3 protein. This sample has 9,500 to 15,000 distinct CDR3 sequences; just over 50% occur once, and the top ten carry around 13%. Source material: tumor-infiltrating Tregs sorted from the breast tumor. Every receptor here comes from a female donor with breast cancer.

This clonotype was counted a few times. The rearrangement joins TRBV12-3 or TRBV12-4 to TRBJ2-1; 11 bases map to TRBD2. The V and J ends lost 6 bases and 6 bases, in that order; junction bases with no gene match: 7. This CDR3 is built from 15 residues. The CDR3 protein is CASSRTSGPPNEQFF. The CDR3 region has the DNA TGTGCCAGCAGCCGGACTAGCGGGCCTCCCAATGAGCAGTTCTTC.

Here the CDR3 reads CASSLTDNTGELFF. CDR3 nucleotides: TGTGCCAGCAGCTTGACAGATAACACCGGGGAGCTGTTTTTT. The genes are TRBV7-3 and TRBJ2-2, with D perhaps TRBD1 (5 bases). Germline assignment: CDR1 SGHTA and CDR2 FQGTGA. The CDR3 contains 14 residues. The V end lost 3 bases, the J end lost 2 bases, and 7 bases lay between the germline ends.

This chain joins TRBV18 and TRBJ1-2; D is unclear. The V and J ends lost 0 bases and 6 bases respectively, with 5 bases between them. The V gene's germline CDR1 is KGHSH and CDR2 LQKENI. CDR3 length: 12 residues. CDR3 in amino acids: CASSPPEDGYTF. The DNA for the CDR3 is TGTGCCAGCTCACCACCGGAGGATGGCTACACCTTC. Combining the CDR3 with reference TRBV18 and TRBJ1-2 gives the whole variable domain NAGVMQNPRHLVRRRGQEARLRCSPMKGHSHVYWYRQLPEEGLKFMVYLQKENIIDESGMPKERFSAEFPKEGPSILRIQQVVRGDSAAYFCASSPPEDGYTFGSGTRLTVV.

The V and J genes are TRBV5-6 and TRBJ1-2; 8 bases fit TRBD1. Germline loops: CDR1 SGHDT, CDR2 YYEEEE. J was trimmed by 8 bases and V by 2 bases; bases with no gene match: 5. The CDR3 has 13 amino acids. The chain's CDR3 is CASSFQGARGYTF. For the CDR3, the DNA is TGTGCCAGCAGCTTTCAGGGGGCGCGGGGCTACACCTTC.

V is TRBV7-2 and J is TRBJ2-3; D is perhaps TRBD2 (5 bases). V lost 7 bases to trimming and J lost 0 bases, with 11 bases between them. Germline V CDR1 and CDR2: SGHTA, FQGNSA. The CDR3 runs 14 residues. CDR3 in amino acids: CTSTEGASTDTQYF. CDR3 nucleotide sequence: TGTACCAGCACCGAGGGAGCTAGCACAGATACGCAGTATTTT.

The rearrangement uses TRBV20-1 and TRBJ2-1, with TRBD2 as a possible D gene (5 bases). This CDR3 comprises 15 residues. The V end lost 4 bases, the J end lost 7 bases, and 20 bases lay between the germline ends. The germline gives CDR1 DFQATT, CDR2 SNEGSKA (reference sequence). The CDR3 is CSANQVAGDPNEQFF. CDR3 nucleotide sequence: TGCAGTGCTAACCAGGTCGCCGGGGATCCTAATGAGCAGTTCTTC.

In this sample, this clonotype turned up once. The chain combines TRBV11-2 with TRBJ1-5; no clear D gene. V lost 8 bases and J 5 bases, leaving 13 bases between the germline ends. The V gene's germline CDR1 is SGHAT and CDR2 FQNNGV. The CDR3 runs to 13 residues. CDR3 bases: TGTGCCAGCTCGGGAGGTACCCATCAGCCCCAGCATTTT. Protein: CASSGGTHQPQHF.

This chain connects TRBV3-1 to TRBJ2-1, with a tentative D call TRBD2 (5 bases). This CDR3 is 15 amino acids long. V lost 0 bases and J 8 bases, leaving 14 bases between the germline ends. Germline V gene sequence: CDR1 LGHDT, CDR2 YNNKEL (reference sequence). The CDR3 nucleotides read TGTGCCAGCAGCCAAGACCCCTCGAGGGTCGATGAGCAGTTCTTC. This translates into CASSQDPSRVDEQFF.

The chain links TRBV7-6 to TRBJ2-5, with 10 bases identical to TRBD2. Trimming cost V 3 bases and J 3 bases; bases outside gene matches: 1. The CDR3 loop spans 14 amino acids. The germline CDR1 and CDR2 sequences are SGHVS and FNYEAQ. The chain's CDR3 is CASSFSGREETQYF. CDR3 DNA: TGTGCCAGCAGCTTCAGCGGGAGGGAAGAGACCCAGTACTTC.

V usage is TRBV20-1 and J usage is TRBJ2-1; tentatively, D is TRBD2 (6 bases). Deletions cut 1 base from V and 2 bases from J, with 12 bases between. The CDR3 totals 15 residues. Germline CDR1 reads DFQATT; CDR2 reads SNEGSKA (reference sequence). CDR3 residues: CSARGGGIAYNEQFF. CDR3 in DNA: TGCAGTGCTAGAGGGGGCGGGATCGCCTACAATGAGCAGTTCTTC.

This chain links TRBV25-1 with TRBJ2-3; TRBD2 matches at 11 bases. Germline loops: CDR1 MGHDK, CDR2 SYGVNS. J gave up 0 bases and V 4 bases, and 0 bases lay outside the gene matches. The CDR3 runs to 15 residues. The CDR3 nucleotides read TGTGCCAGCAGTGGACTAGCGGGAAGCACAGATACGCAGTATTTT. Translated: CASSGLAGSTDTQYF. Variable domain in full (rest from reference TRBV25-1 and TRBJ2-3): EADIYQTPRYLVIGTGKKITLECSQTMGHDKMYWYQQDPGMELHLIHYSYGVNSTEKGDLSSESTVSRIRTEHFPLTLESARPSHTSQYLCASSGLAGSTDTQYFGPGTRLTVL.

There are a few counts of this clonotype. V and J are TRBV6-6 and TRBJ1-5; unclear D gene. Germline V gene sequence: CDR1 MNHNY, CDR2 SVGAGI (reference sequence). CDR3 length: 14 amino acids. Trimming took off 0 bases at V and 6 bases at J, with 9 bases between the two ends. CDR3 loop: CASSYSSISQPQHF. In DNA, the CDR3 is TGTGCCAGCAGTTACTCGAGTATCAGTCAGCCCCAGCATTTT.

The chain carries TRBV9 and TRBJ1-1; possible D gene TRBD1, 5 bases. V lost 4 bases to trimming and J lost 1 base, with 14 bases between them. CDR1 and CDR2 from the germline V gene are SGDLS and YYNGEE. The CDR3 length is 15 residues. CDR3 region: CASSTGTLGNTEAFF. CDR3 bases: TGTGCCAGCAGCACCGGGACTCTTGGGAACACTGAAGCTTTCTTT.

V gene TRBV29-1 combines with J gene TRBJ1-4; 12 bases agree with TRBD1. V gave up 0 bases and J gave up 13 bases; unmatched junction bases: 9. CDR3 length: 15 amino acids. CDR1 SQVTM and CDR2 ANQGSEA come from the germline V gene. In DNA, the CDR3 is TGCAGCGTTGAAGATCCCCGGGACAGGGGGCTTGGACTGTTTTTT. Its translation is CSVEDPRDRGLGLFF.

This clonotype has more than one count but fewer than ten. The V and J genes are TRBV7-2 and TRBJ2-7; a possible D gene is TRBD1 (6 bases). The CDR3 is made up of 15 amino acids. With 3 bases removed from V and 1 base from J, the gap between germline ends came to 13 bases. In germline, CDR1 is SGHTA, CDR2 FQGNSA. CDR3: CASSLNRDGSYEQYF. The CDR3 DNA reads as TGTGCCAGCAGCTTGAACAGGGACGGGTCCTACGAGCAGTACTTC. Together with reference TRBV7-2 and TRBJ2-7, the CDR3 gives the full variable domain: GAGVSQSPSNKVTEKGKDVELRCDPISGHTALYWYRQSLGQGLEFLIYFQGNSAPDKSGLPSDRFSAERTGGSVSTLTIQRTQQEDSAVYLCASSLNRDGSYEQYFGPGTRLTVT.

About this clonotype: This may be a read error: a much more frequent sequence differs by one nucleotide. V gene TRBV12-3 or TRBV12-4 combines with J gene TRBJ1-6, with 7 bases that match TRBD1. The CDR3 totals 13 residues. For the CDR3, the DNA is TGTGCCAGCAGTCAGACAGGGACCTCACCCCACCACTTT. Translated, it gives CASSQTGTSPHHF.

This clonotype showed up just a few times. The rearrangement uses TRBV7-2 and TRBJ2-5, with D possibly matching TRBD1 (7 bases). Germline CDR1 is SGHTA and CDR2 is FQGNSA. V was pared by 0 bases and J by 2 bases, with 10 bases between. The CDR3 runs 15 residues. The CDR3 sequence is CASSLATGTQETQYF. The DNA of the CDR3 is TGTGCCAGCAGCTTAGCGACAGGGACTCAAGAGACCCAGTACTTC.

The V call is TRBV29-1, the J call TRBJ1-2, with 8 bases lining up with TRBD1. This CDR3 comprises 13 residues. The germline V gene encodes CDR1 SQVTM and CDR2 ANQGSEA. The trim removed 1 base at V and 5 bases at J, leaving 3 bases unmatched. The CDR3 DNA follows: TGCAGCGTTGAAGTGGGACAGGCATATGGCTACACCTTC. Translated: CSVEVGQAYGYTF.

The rearrangement links TRBV7-8 to TRBJ1-4, with unresolved D. This CDR3 has 13 residues. Deletions cut 4 bases from V and 4 bases from J, with 7 bases between. Germline assignment: CDR1 SGHVS and CDR2 FQNEAQ. In nucleotides, the CDR3 is TGTGCCAGCAGCTACGAGCTTAATGAAAAACTGTTTTTT. Translated: CASSYELNEKLFF.

In regard to this clonotype: Possible read error: a much larger clone is one base away. This chain uses TRBV20-1 with TRBJ2-3, with D unresolved. Germline CDR1 and CDR2: DFQATT and SNEGSKA (reference sequence). Trimming took off 2 bases at V and 4 bases at J, with 10 bases between the two ends. The CDR3 contains 13 residues. This chain's CDR3 is CSARIQAADTQYF. For the CDR3, the DNA is TGCAGTGCTAGAATCCAGGCCGCAGATACGCAGTATTTT.

This sequence joins TRBV7-2 and TRBJ2-7, with no clear D. This CDR3 spans 11 amino acids. Per germline, CDR1 SGHTA and CDR2 FQGNSA. V was trimmed by 4 bases and J by 3 bases, leaving 4 bases between them. CDR3 in DNA: TGTGCCAGCAGCTCATACTACGAGCAGTACTTC. Translation: CASSSYYEQYF. The full variable domain, in which reference TRBV7-2 and TRBJ2-7 provide the parts outside the CDR3, is GAGVSQSPSNKVTEKGKDVELRCDPISGHTALYWYRQSLGQGLEFLIYFQGNSAPDKSGLPSDRFSAERTGGSVSTLTIQRTQQEDSAVYLCASSSYYEQYFGPGTRLTVT.

This clonotype was seen a handful of times. The chain uses TRBV7-2 and TRBJ1-2; tentatively, D is TRBD1 (5 bases). Germline CDR1 SGHTA, CDR2 FQGNSA. CDR3 length: 14 amino acids. Trimming took 4 bases from V and 4 from J, leaving 13 bases between them. In nucleotides, the CDR3 is TGTGCCAGCAGCTCCGGGGCACGCCGCTATGGCTACACCTTC. As protein: CASSSGARRYGYTF. The entire variable domain, with the rest obtained from reference TRBV7-2 and TRBJ1-2, is as follows: GAGVSQSPSNKVTEKGKDVELRCDPISGHTALYWYRQSLGQGLEFLIYFQGNSAPDKSGLPSDRFSAERTGGSVSTLTIQRTQQEDSAVYLCASSSGARRYGYTFGSGTRLTVV.

The V and J genes are TRBV7-9 and TRBJ2-1; possibly TRBD1 or TRBD2 for D (6 bases each). CDR3 length: 12 residues. Germline lookup yields CDR1 SEHNR and CDR2 FQNEAQ (reference sequence). V dropped 3 bases and J dropped 12 bases, with 12 bases sitting between them. The CDR3 protein is CASSFSEGGQFF. In nucleotides, the CDR3 is TGTGCCAGCAGCTTTAGCGAGGGGGGGCAGTTCTTC.

The chain joins TRBV20-1 to TRBJ2-7; 8 bases are shared with TRBD1. With V trimmed by 1 base and J by 5 bases, 1 base remained unmatched. The CDR3 is made up of 12 amino acids. The V gene's germline CDR1 is DFQATT and CDR2 SNEGSKA (reference sequence). The CDR3 coding sequence is TGCAGTGCTAGAGCAGGGGGCGACGAGCAGTACTTC. It is translated as CSARAGGDEQYF.